This is a list of T cell receptor beta chains from one sample in a study of control samples from healthy donors and cancer patients. The table came from immunoSEQ multiplex PCR; TCRdb's copy has only in-frame clones and leaves some out. The profile shows roughly 120,000 clones, roughly nine tenths of them singletons. Input material: blood. The receptors derive from a middle-aged man in good health. Both conserved end residues are part of each CDR3. The D gene is left open where the match is weak. Clone size is stated in some rows and not others, as once, few, many or a class when expanded.

v_gene	abundance	d_gene	j_gene	CDR3aa	CDR3nt
TRBV30	-	-	TRBJ2-3	CAWRGAASTDTQYF	TGTGCCTGGAGAGGAGCAGCTAGCACAGATACGCAGTATTTT
TRBV2	-	-	TRBJ1-5	CASSEDWGTQPQHF	TGTGCCAGCAGTGAAGATTGGGGGACACAGCCCCAGCATTTT
TRBV5-1	-	TRBD1	TRBJ2-7	CASSLWTGELREQYF	TGCGCCAGCAGCTTGTGGACAGGGGAGCTTCGCGAGCAGTACTTC
TRBV20-1	-	-	TRBJ1-2	CSARTDYGYTF	TGCAGTGCTAGAACAGACTATGGCTACACCTTC
TRBV6-5	once	-	TRBJ1-1	CASSTLDRNTEAFF	TGTGCCAGCAGTACCCTCGACAGGAACACTGAAGCTTTCTTT
TRBV11-2	once	TRBD2	TRBJ2-5	CASSLAASGGAQYF	TGTGCCAGCAGCTTAGCCGCTAGCGGGGGGGCCCAGTACTTC
TRBV6-2/TRBV6-3	-	-	TRBJ1-2	CASSYYTENGYTF	TGTGCCAGCAGTTACTATACAGAAAATGGCTACACTTTC
TRBV6-4	-	-	TRBJ1-1	CASSREVGMNTEAFF	TGTGCCAGCAGTCGGGAAGTGGGGATGAACACTGAAGCTTTCTTT
TRBV4-2	-	-	TRBJ2-2	CASSQDSQNTGELFF	TGTGCCAGCAGCCAAGATAGTCAAAACACCGGGGAGCTGTTTTTT
TRBV7-9	-	TRBD1	TRBJ1-2	CASSRTDRGQGYTF	TGTGCCAGCAGCCGGACCGACAGGGGTCAAGGCTACACCTTC
TRBV7-8	-	TRBD2	TRBJ2-3	CASSHPRLAGYTDTQYF	TGTGCCAGCAGCCACCCGCGACTAGCGGGGTACACAGATACGCAGTATTTT
TRBV5-5	-	-	TRBJ1-5	CASSLQGNNQPQHF	TGTGCCAGCAGCTTGCAGGGAAACAATCAGCCCCAGCATTTT
TRBV19	-	-	TRBJ1-6	CASSITAGLLYNSPLHF	TGTGCCAGTAGTATCACGGCAGGGCTCCTCTATAATTCACCCCTCCACTTT
TRBV7-2	-	TRBD2	TRBJ2-3	CASSPGTSGDTQYF	TGTGCCAGCAGCCCGGGGACTAGCGGAGATACGCAGTATTTT
TRBV2	once	-	TRBJ2-1	CASSNQGRRPFF	TGTGCCAGCAGTAACCAGGGGAGGAGGCCGTTCTTC